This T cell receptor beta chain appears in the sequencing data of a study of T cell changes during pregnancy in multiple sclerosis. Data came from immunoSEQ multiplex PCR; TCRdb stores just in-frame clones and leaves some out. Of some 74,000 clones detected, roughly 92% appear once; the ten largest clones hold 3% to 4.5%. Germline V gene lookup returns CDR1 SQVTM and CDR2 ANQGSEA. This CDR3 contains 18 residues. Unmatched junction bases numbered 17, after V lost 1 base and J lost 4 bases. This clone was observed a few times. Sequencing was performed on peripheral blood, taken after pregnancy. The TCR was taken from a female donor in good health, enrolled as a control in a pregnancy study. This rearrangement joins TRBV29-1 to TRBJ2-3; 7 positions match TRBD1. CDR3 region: CSVEGSMAQGDMPDTQYF. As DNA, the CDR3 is TGCAGCGTTGAAGGTTCAATGGCGCAGGGGGATATGCCAGATACGCAGTATTTT.